Listed below are T cell receptor beta chains from one sample, sequenced in a study of blood T cell repertoires in COVID-19. Produced via immunoSEQ multiplex PCR; TCRdb's table is partial and in-frame only. The sample consists of approximately 62,000 clones, roughly 80% of them appearing once. Input material: peripheral blood. These receptors were taken from a woman aged 50 to 60 with active or convalescent COVID-19. Both conserved end residues are part of each CDR3. D genes are given only for firm matches. Not all rows give a size; the values are once, few, many and, for expanded clones, a class.

-	TRBV4-1	-	TRBJ2-1	TGCGCCAGCAGCCATTATCACAATGAGCAGTTCTTC	CASSHYHNEQFF
TRBD2	TRBV6-1	-	TRBJ2-1	TGTGCCAGCAGTGAAGCGTGGACTAGCGGTGGGTTCTTC	CASSEAWTSGGFF
-	TRBV5-1	-	TRBJ2-7	TGCGCCAGCAGCTTGGAGATCTCGGCCTACGAGCAGTACTTC	CASSLEISAYEQYF
-	TRBV12-3/TRBV12-4	-	TRBJ2-7	TGTGCCAGCAGTCATACTTCCACCTACGAGCAGTACTTC	CASSHTSTYEQYF
-	TRBV5-1	-	TRBJ1-1	TGCGCCAGCAGCTTGGGGATACAGGCTAACACTGAAGCTTTCTTT	CASSLGIQANTEAFF
-	TRBV6-2/TRBV6-3	-	TRBJ2-7	TGTGCCAGCAGTTACACCCAGCACAGAATCTACGAGCAGTACTTC	CASSYTQHRIYEQYF
-	TRBV5-1	few	TRBJ2-5	TGCGCCAGCGGGTCCGGGAGTTCGACGGAGACCCAGTACTTC	CASGSGSSTETQYF
TRBD1	TRBV7-9	once	TRBJ1-4	TGTGCCAGCGGACAGGGGGGTTCGGGAAGAGAAAAACTGTTTTTT	CASGQGGSGREKLFF
-	TRBV6-5	once	TRBJ2-2	TGTGCCAGCAGCAGGACAATTGTACCCGGGGAGCTGTTTTTT	CASSRTIVPGELFF
-	TRBV6-5	once	TRBJ2-5	TGTGCCAGCAGTTCCCCAGGGGCTATGCAGACCCAGTACTTC	CASSSPGAMQTQYF
TRBD1	TRBV25-1	few	TRBJ2-7	TGTGCCAGCAGTGACCCCGGACAGGGGATCGACGAGCAGTACTTC	CASSDPGQGIDEQYF
-	TRBV27	-	TRBJ2-7	TGTGCCAGCAGAAGACGGGACTCCACGAGCGAGCAGTACTTC	CASRRRDSTSEQYF
TRBD1	TRBV20-1	-	TRBJ2-7	TGCAGTGCTAGTGTTCCGGGACAGGCCTACGAGCAGTACTTC	CSASVPGQAYEQYF
TRBD2	TRBV5-1	-	TRBJ2-3	TGCGCCAGCAGCTTGGCGGGGGGAGCGGTAGATACGCAGTATTTT	CASSLAGGAVDTQYF
TRBD2	TRBV28	once	TRBJ2-7	TGTGCCAGCAGTTTGGCTAGCGGGAGTGGCTACGAGCAGTACTTC	CASSLASGSGYEQYF
-	TRBV4-1	-	TRBJ2-6	TGCGCCAGCAGCCTGGCCTCCGGCAGGGTGACCTCTGGGGCCAACGTCCTGACTTTC	CASSLASGRVTSGANVLTF
-	TRBV3-1/TRBV3-2	-	TRBJ1-3	TGTGCCAGCAGCCAAGGGGAGAGAAACACCATATATTTT	CASSQGERNTIYF
TRBD1	TRBV7-9	once	TRBJ1-3	TGTGCCAGCAGCCTACAGGGGGTCGTCATATATTTT	CASSLQGVVIYF
TRBD2	TRBV6-2/TRBV6-3	few	TRBJ2-5	TGTGCCAGCAGTCCCTGGGGGGGGGAGACCCAGTACTTC	CASSPWGGETQYF
TRBD1	TRBV12-3/TRBV12-4	-	TRBJ1-1	TGTGCCAGCAGGGGGACAGGCGAAGCTTTCTTT	CASRGTGEAFF
-	TRBV4-2	-	TRBJ2-1	TGTGCCAGCAGCCAAGAGGTCTATTCGCAGTTCTTC	CASSQEVYSQFF
TRBD1	TRBV6-2/TRBV6-3	-	TRBJ1-5	TGTGCCAGCAGCCGCACAGGGGGGGCTCAGCCCCAGCATTTT	CASSRTGGAQPQHF
-	TRBV3-1/TRBV3-2	few	TRBJ1-2	TGTGCCAGCAGGTCGGCAGGGAGGTATGATGGCTACACCTTC	CASRSAGRYDGYTF
-	TRBV30	-	TRBJ2-3	TGTGCCTGGAGTAGGGGGGGCAGGGACACAGATACGCAGTATTTT	CAWSRGGRDTDTQYF